This T cell receptor beta chain was recovered during a study of tumor-infiltrating lymphocytes in primary liver carcinoma. Study-wide background: Donors had hepatocellular carcinoma or combined HCC and intrahepatic cholangiocarcinoma. Study-level results: Appearing in all five tumor regions was true of only about 8-25% of top clones. Whereas tumor region pairs overlapped more, tumor-adjacent and tumor-blood pairs overlapped less.

The length of the CDR3 is 15 residues. CDR1 and CDR2 (germline): MDHEN, SYDVKM. Between the trimmed V and J ends, which lost 7 bases and 5 bases, there was a span of 18 bases. Remarks on this clonotype: Its antigen is unknown.

TCR beta cDNA was made from 400 to 500 ng total RNA with a constant-region primer. Employing slightly modified ARM-PCR, three nested multiplex PCR rounds were run, and these gave rise to the TCR beta libraries. It was with TRBV1-TRBV30 forward primers and a C-beta reverse primer that the first two PCR rounds were run, at roughly 11 cycles each. TCRdb analysed the multiplex PCR reads with MiXCR anew, one entry per CDR3 protein. The sample lists about 84,000 distinct CDR3 sequences; 72% were seen once. Co-extraction of both nucleic acids (RNA and DNA) used about 18-31 mg of unsorted bulk tissue. Those sampled were patients whose primary liver carcinoma was treated by surgical resection.

The chain has TRBV28 and TRBJ1-5; unclear D gene. This clonotype was sampled from a man in his forties with primary liver carcinoma and hepatitis B virus infection. The sample comprised liver tumor tissue from sampling region 1. Subset in this sample: tumor region T1, superior pole. The CDR3 DNA is TGTGCCAGCAACCCCCCACCGGGGTTATATCAGCCCCAGCATTTT. Translated, it gives CASNPPPGLYQPQHF.